Listed below are T cell receptor beta chains from one sample, sequenced in a study of T-cell reconstitution after alpha-beta-depleted transplantation in children. From the PCR reads, TCRdb called clonotypes with MiXCR, one entry per CDR3 protein. This table holds about 600,000 distinct CDR3 sequences, approximately 22% found once. The sample here was PBMCs, mostly from graft donor cells, taken 360 days after TCRalphabeta/CD19-depleted stem cell transplant. Receptors originate from a boy in the first two years of life who had a stem cell transplant for acute myeloid leukemia, so the T cells may come from the graft donor. CDR3s include the opening cysteine and the closing phenylalanine or tryptophan. Fields, in order: clone size, J gene, V gene, D gene, CDR3 DNA, CDR3 protein. The D gene is left open where the match is weak. Rows give clone size only sometimes, using once, few, many, or a class for an expanded clone.

many	TRBJ1-5	TRBV20-1	TRBD1	TGCAGTGCTAGCCATGGGACAGGGTCCCAGCCCCAGCATTTT	CSASHGTGSQPQHF
NA	TRBJ2-7	TRBV20-1	TRBD2	TGCAGTGCTAATCTAGCGGGGGCGGGTGAGCAGTACTTC	CSANLAGAGEQYF
few	TRBJ1-1	TRBV5-1	NA	TGCGCCAGCAGCTTTACAGAGGTGGGAACTGAAGCTTTCTTT	CASSFTEVGTEAFF
NA	TRBJ2-1	TRBV30	TRBD1	TGTGCCTGGAGGGGTTTCCGGGACAGGGACAATGAGCAGTTCTTC	CAWRGFRDRDNEQFF
few	TRBJ1-4	TRBV7-8	NA	TGTGCCAGCAGCAGAGGGGGGCAGCGTAGTGAAAAACTGTTTTTT	CASSRGGQRSEKLFF
NA	TRBJ2-6	TRBV20-1	NA	TGCAGTGCTAGAGCCCCGGGACCCCTATTATCTGGGGCCAACGTCCTGACTTTC	CSARAPGPLLSGANVLTF
many	TRBJ1-1	TRBV4-3	NA	TGCGCCAGCAGCCAAGAACACACCCTCCCTGAAGCTTTCTTT	CASSQEHTLPEAFF
NA	TRBJ2-1	TRBV20-1	NA	TGCAGTGCCCAAACTTACATTACGTGGACCCAGGGTTTAGACAATGAGCAGTTCTTC	CSAQTYITWTQGLDNEQFF
NA	TRBJ1-5	TRBV12-3/TRBV12-4	NA	TGTGCCAGCAGTTTTGGGCGAACTCAGCCCCAGCATTTT	CASSFGRTQPQHF
few	TRBJ1-3	TRBV24-1	NA	TGTGCCACCAGTGATTCACGACGTACCATATATTTT	CATSDSRRTIYF
few	TRBJ2-3	TRBV6-2/TRBV6-3	NA	TGTGCCAGCAGTTGGGCCGGCGCAGATACGCAGTATTTT	CASSWAGADTQYF
many	TRBJ2-5	TRBV7-2	NA	TGTGCCAGCAGCTTAGCCGTACAAGAGACCCAGTACTTC	CASSLAVQETQYF
NA	TRBJ2-1	TRBV20-1	NA	TGCAGTGCAAGACGGCATTCCTACAATGAGCAGTTCTTC	CSARRHSYNEQFF
many	TRBJ1-1	TRBV18	NA	TGTGCCAGCTCACCAGAGGGGTTGAACACTGAAGCTTTCTTT	CASSPEGLNTEAFF
NA	TRBJ2-3	TRBV5-1	NA	TGCGCCAGCAGCTTGGCCCTCGAACCACCGGCTACGCAGTATTTT	CASSLALEPPATQYF
NA	TRBJ2-1	TRBV7-8	NA	TGTGCCATCGCGGACCGGGAAGGGGGCAATGAGCAGTTCTTC	CAIADREGGNEQFF
few	TRBJ2-3	TRBV9	NA	TGTGCCAGCAGCCCCTCAGGGACCGGCACAGATACGCAGTATTTT	CASSPSGTGTDTQYF
NA	TRBJ2-5	TRBV20-1	NA	TGCAGTGCTGTAGCTAGCTTGGAGACCCAGTACTTC	CSAVASLETQYF
many	TRBJ2-1	TRBV6-2/TRBV6-3	NA	TGTGCCAGCAGTTACTCGACCCTCCCCTACAATGAGCAGTTCTTC	CASSYSTLPYNEQFF
many	TRBJ1-1	TRBV29-1	TRBD1	TGCAGCGTTGCCGGGACAGGGGGCGCGAGCACTGAAGCTTTCTTT	CSVAGTGGASTEAFF
few	TRBJ2-5	TRBV12-3/TRBV12-4	NA	TGTGCCAGCAGTTCTCTAGGACGATTTGAGACCCAGTACTTC	CASSSLGRFETQYF
NA	TRBJ1-1	TRBV28	NA	TGTGCCAGGGGCCCCGGGCTTGTGAACACTGAAGCTTTCTTT	CARGPGLVNTEAFF
NA	TRBJ2-7	TRBV7-3	TRBD1	TGTGCCAGCAGGGACAGGGGCGAGCAGTACTTC	CASRDRGEQYF
few	TRBJ2-1	TRBV19	NA	TGTGCCAGCGGTAGGGGGGAGAGCTCCTACAATGAGCAGTTCTTC	CASGRGESSYNEQFF
many	TRBJ2-5	TRBV29-1	NA	TGCAGCGTTAGCAGTGAGACCCAGTACTTC	CSVSSETQYF
many	TRBJ2-5	TRBV20-1	TRBD1	TGCAGTGCTATAAGGGACAGACCTCAAGAGACCCAGTACTTC	CSAIRDRPQETQYF
many	TRBJ2-2	TRBV29-1	NA	TGCAGCGTTGGCCGGCAGGGATTCACCGGGGAGCTGTTTTTT	CSVGRQGFTGELFF
NA	TRBJ1-1	TRBV6-1	NA	TGTGCCAGCAGTGAAGGGGACTGGGAATTGAACACTGAAGCTTTCTTT	CASSEGDWELNTEAFF
NA	TRBJ1-1	TRBV14	NA	TGTGCCAGCAGCCAATTGAGGGGCCAGAACACTGAAGCTTTCTTT	CASSQLRGQNTEAFF
many	TRBJ2-1	TRBV24-1	TRBD1	TGTGCCACCAGTGATCCCCGGGACAGGGACACGAATGAGCAGTTCTTC	CATSDPRDRDTNEQFF
few	TRBJ2-5	TRBV3-1	NA	TGTGCCAGCAGCCGGGGGGCAACTACTAAAGAGACCCAGTACTTC	CASSRGATTKETQYF
few	TRBJ2-1	TRBV12-3/TRBV12-4	TRBD1	TGTGCCAGCAGCGAGGACAGGGGGAGTTTCTCCTACAATGAGCAGTTCTTC	CASSEDRGSFSYNEQFF
NA	TRBJ1-6	TRBV15	TRBD1	TGTGCCACCAGCTCGGACAGGACCTCAGGATCACCCCTCCACTTT	CATSSDRTSGSPLHF
many	TRBJ2-1	TRBV5-1	NA	TGCGCCAGCAGCTTTTCGGGGCCTGGCAATGAGCAGTTCTTC	CASSFSGPGNEQFF
NA	TRBJ1-4	TRBV10-3	NA	TGTGCCGCCTCCCCGGGACAAAATGAAAAACTGTTTTTT	CAASPGQNEKLFF
NA	TRBJ2-1	TRBV4-1	NA	TGCGCCAGCAGCCAACTTGAGGGGGGGCGAGGCAATGAGCAGTTCTTC	CASSQLEGGRGNEQFF
many	TRBJ2-5	TRBV5-1	NA	TGCGCCAGCAGCCACGACAGGGAGGGAGGGACCCAGTACTTC	CASSHDREGGTQYF